Each of the 21 T cell receptor beta chains below was sequenced from the same sample in a study of blood T cells in healthy people across ages. A second PCR of roughly 7 to 11 cycles used a sample-barcoded 5' primer and a J-beta primer mix. TCRdb used MiXCR to reprocess the 5' RACE reads, holding one entry per CDR3 protein. The data contain 1.5 million to 2 million distinct CDR3 sequences, roughly 32% of them singletons. The sample consisted of blood. The source is a woman aged 25 to 39 in good health.

J is TRBJ1-1 and V is TRBV27; 10 bases fit TRBD1. This CDR3 has 14 residues. Germline V gives CDR1 MNHEY, CDR2 SMNVEV (reference sequence). V lost 3 bases to trimming and J lost 5 bases; unmatched junction nucleotides: 3. The CDR3 protein is CASSFDRGRTEAFF. The CDR3 nucleotides read TGTGCCAGCAGTTTTGACAGGGGGCGAACTGAAGCTTTCTTT.

In regard to this clonotype: One end of the junction varies from germline; a read error may be responsible. V gene TRBV11-1 combines with J gene TRBJ1-1; tentatively, D is TRBD1 (5 bases). The germline CDR1 and CDR2 sequences are SGHAT and FQDESV (reference sequence). The CDR3 runs to 14 residues. CDR3 protein: CASSSLGQGTGAFF. The CDR3 coding sequence is TGTGCCAGCAGCTCCCTGGGGCAGGGCACTGGAGCTTTCTTT.

This clonotype turned up a few times. Here the CDR3 DNA reads TGTGCCAGCAACCATAAGGCTAGCGGATACAATGAGCAGTTCTTC. Its protein product is CASNHKASGYNEQFF. V usage is TRBV2 and J usage is TRBJ2-1, with 7 bases matching TRBD2. CDR3 length equals 15 residues. Germline CDR1 SNHLY, CDR2 FYNNEI. V lost 7 bases to trimming and J lost 4 bases; unmatched junction nucleotides: 10.

The J gene is TRBJ2-5, the V gene TRBV24-1; the D is unclear. The assigned J gene may be wrong: the sequence end matches TRBJ2-1 better. CDR1 is KGHDR, CDR2 SFDVKD, per germline. CDR3 length: 10 residues. The CDR3, as DNA: TGTGCCTCCGACCGCCAGACCCAGTTCTTC. Its translation: CASDRQTQFF.

This sequence joins TRBV20-1 and TRBJ2-7, with TRBD1 identical over 7 bases. The ends lost 6 bases at V and 5 bases at J; junction bases unmatched: 19. The germline gives CDR1 DFQATT, CDR2 SNEGSKA (reference sequence). The CDR3 covers 16 residues. This chain's CDR3 is CSAIPGARQGEDEQYF. The CDR3 DNA reads as TGCAGTGCGATCCCAGGCGCTCGACAGGGCGAGGACGAGCAGTACTTC.

The V gene is TRBV20-1, the J gene TRBJ2-5; D not certain. CDR3 length: 12 amino acids. Trimming removed 1 base at V and 5 bases at J, with 8 bases between. The germline V gene has CDR1 DFQATT and CDR2 SNEGSKA (reference sequence). DNA for the CDR3: TGCAGTGCTAGAGCAATCTATGAGACCCAGTACTTC. Its translation: CSARAIYETQYF.

On this clonotype itself: The junction and the germline gene differ at one end; a read error may be behind it. The chain recombines TRBV2 with TRBJ2-3; D gene unclear. This CDR3 spans 11 amino acids. CDR1 is SNHLY, CDR2 FYNNEI, per germline. CDR3 protein: CAGSERDTQYF. In DNA form, the CDR3 reads TGTGCCGGCAGTGAAAGAGATACGCAGTATTTT.

V usage is TRBV27 and J usage is TRBJ1-1; 11 nucleotides line up with TRBD1. Germline V CDR1 and CDR2: MNHEY, SMNVEV (reference sequence). This CDR3 is 17 amino acids long. V lost 4 bases and J lost 5; bases outside the gene matches: 12. The CDR3 nucleotides are TGTGCCAGCAGTTCCTATTCCGGGACAGGGGGTTTTACTGAAGCTTTCTTT. Amino acid sequence: CASSSYSGTGGFTEAFF.

This clonotype was seen only a few times. This chain links TRBV5-5 with TRBJ2-7, with TRBD2 identical over 7 bases. V trimming: 5 bases; J trimming: 6 bases; junction bases outside the gene matches: 14. CDR3 size: 15 residues. Germline values: CDR1 SGHKS, CDR2 YYEKEE (reference sequence). CDR3 in amino acids: CASSPLWSLAAEQYF. The CDR3 DNA reads as TGTGCCAGCAGTCCCCTGTGGTCGCTAGCGGCCGAGCAGTACTTC.

The rearrangement uses TRBV4-1 and TRBJ2-5; no firm D call. Trimming took 3 bases from V and 4 from J, leaving 9 bases between them. The CDR3 totals 13 residues. The germline V gene has CDR1 MGHRA and CDR2 YSYEKL. The CDR3 nucleotides are TGCGCCAGCAGCCAGTCAATTTTAGAGACCCAGTACTTC. It translates to CASSQSILETQYF.

The chain carries TRBV7-2 and TRBJ1-1, with no clear D. Trimming removed 5 bases from V and 9 bases from J, with 13 bases in between. This CDR3 contains 12 residues. Germline-derived CDR1 and CDR2 are SGHTA and FQGNSA. CDR3 bases: TGTGCCAGCAGCGCCCCTGGCCGAAAAGCTTTCTTT. Translated, it gives CASSAPGRKAFF.

This clonotype has a handful of counts. J is TRBJ2-1 and V is TRBV7-6, with D possibly being TRBD1 (6 bases). V lost 5 bases to trimming and J lost 6 bases, with 14 bases between them. CDR3 size: 14 residues. Germline V lookup: CDR1 SGHVS, CDR2 FNYEAQ. CDR3 loop: CASSLNRVGNEQFF. CDR3 bases: TGTGCCAGCAGCCTCAACAGGGTTGGCAATGAGCAGTTCTTC.

The table lists this clonotype with a few counts. This chain links TRBV12-3 or TRBV12-4 with TRBJ2-6; no definite D call. With 1 base removed from V and 1 base from J, the gap between germline ends came to 8 bases. The CDR3 runs 16 residues. The CDR3 DNA is TGTGCCAGCAGTTTAGAATTGGGATCTGGGGCCAACGTCCTGACTTTC. Translated: CASSLELGSGANVLTF.

This clonotype came up a few times. This chain joins TRBV25-1 and TRBJ2-7; possibly TRBD1 for D (5 bases). The CDR3 is made up of 13 amino acids. V lost 6 bases and J lost 2, with 11 bases in between. CDR1 is MGHDK, CDR2 SYGVNS, per germline. The CDR3 sequence is CASRRQPTYEQYF. DNA for the CDR3: TGTGCCAGCAGGAGACAGCCAACCTACGAGCAGTACTTC.

This clonotype was counted only a few times. V is TRBV9 and J is TRBJ1-2, with TRBD1 identical over 9 bases. The CDR3 is made up of 14 amino acids. The junction had 4 bases not matched to a gene; V was cut back by 3 bases and J by 4 bases. Germline CDR1 reads SGDLS; CDR2 reads YYNGEE. The CDR3 loop reads CASSALTGGYGYTF. The CDR3, as DNA: TGTGCCAGCAGCGCCCTGACAGGGGGCTATGGCTACACCTTC.

This clonotype was picked up a small number of times. The rearrangement links TRBV28 to TRBJ2-6, with a possible D match to TRBD1 (6 bases). Germline V gene lookup returns CDR1 MDHEN and CDR2 SYDVKM. Trimming cost V 3 bases and J 3 bases, with 15 bases left between them. The CDR3 has 17 amino acids. The CDR3 protein is CASSFAQGSNGANVLTF. CDR3 DNA: TGTGCCAGCAGTTTTGCACAGGGCTCTAATGGGGCCAACGTCCTGACTTTC.

This clonotype was seen only a few times. The chain is built from TRBV7-9 and TRBJ2-5; D not resolved. The CDR3 consists of 17 residues. The V and J ends lost 2 bases and 5 bases respectively, with 21 bases between them. Germline V CDR1 and CDR2: SEHNR, FQNEAQ (reference sequence). The CDR3 sequence is CASSLPDGLDLGETQYF. CDR3 coding DNA: TGTGCCAGCAGCTTACCGGATGGCCTTGATCTTGGGGAGACCCAGTACTTC.

This clonotype turned up a few times. This rearrangement joins TRBV5-6 to TRBJ2-1, with D possibly being TRBD1 (5 bases). The length of the CDR3 is 16 residues. V lost 4 bases and J 1 base, leaving 15 bases between the germline ends. Germline V gene lookup returns CDR1 SGHDT and CDR2 YYEEEE. DNA for the CDR3: TGTGCCAGCAGCCCGAGTAGGGGCAGTTCCTACAATGAGCAGTTCTTC. Its translation: CASSPSRGSSYNEQFF.

The V gene is TRBV5-1, the J gene TRBJ2-7; 8 nucleotides line up with TRBD1. The germline CDR1 and CDR2 sequences are SGHRS and YFSETQ. Trimming removed 4 bases from V and 1 base from J; junction bases left unmatched: 7. This CDR3 is built from 15 residues. Here the CDR3 DNA reads TGCGCCAGCAGCAAAGGACAGGGAACTTCCTACGAGCAGTACTTC. Its translation: CASSKGQGTSYEQYF.

The chain carries TRBV18 and TRBJ2-4, with TRBD1 identical over 9 bases. The V and J ends lost 3 bases and 7 bases, in that order; junction bases with no gene match: 4. Germline V gene lookup returns CDR1 KGHSH and CDR2 LQKENI. This CDR3 has 14 residues. The CDR3, as DNA: TGTGCCAGCTCACCCCCCGGGACAGGGAACATTCAGTACTTC. This codes for CASSPPGTGNIQYF.

The chain combines TRBV27 with TRBJ2-7; 9 bases match TRBD2. The germline V gene encodes CDR1 MNHEY and CDR2 SMNVEV (reference sequence). J lost 3 bases, V lost 6 bases, and 15 bases had no gene match. CDR3 length: 17 residues. The CDR3 DNA follows: TGTGCCAGCAGCCACACGCCCATAGCGGGAGCGAACTACGAGCAGTACTTC. Residues: CASSHTPIAGANYEQYF.